The present T cell receptor beta chain was sequenced within a study of cytomegalovirus exposure and HLA in healthy donors. Whole-study findings and limits: A missense variant in DCLRE1C was later tied to TCR beta V- and J-gene trimming. According to the study, 160 or so TCR beta chains were cytomegalovirus-associated.

The V and J ends lost 5 bases and 4 bases, in that order; junction bases with no gene match: 9. The CDR3 loop spans 16 amino acids. CDR1 and CDR2 from the germline V gene are LNHNV and YYDKDF (reference sequence). A multiplex PCR was run with 60 Vbeta primers and 13 Jbeta primers. The data were produced by immunoSEQ multiplex PCR, yet TCRdb's version contains in-frame clones alone and is incomplete. The sample has about 140,000 clones; 66% are singletons. This clone was observed a handful of times. Its matching antigen is unknown. The receptor was isolated from a woman aged 55-69 years in good health and CMV-seronegative. V is TRBV15 and J is TRBJ2-3, with 10 positions matching TRBD2. Sequenced input: PBMCs. CDR3 nucleotide sequence: TGTGCCACCAGCGGACCGGAACTAGCGGGGTCAGATACGCAGTATTTT. This gives the protein CATSGPELAGSDTQYF.